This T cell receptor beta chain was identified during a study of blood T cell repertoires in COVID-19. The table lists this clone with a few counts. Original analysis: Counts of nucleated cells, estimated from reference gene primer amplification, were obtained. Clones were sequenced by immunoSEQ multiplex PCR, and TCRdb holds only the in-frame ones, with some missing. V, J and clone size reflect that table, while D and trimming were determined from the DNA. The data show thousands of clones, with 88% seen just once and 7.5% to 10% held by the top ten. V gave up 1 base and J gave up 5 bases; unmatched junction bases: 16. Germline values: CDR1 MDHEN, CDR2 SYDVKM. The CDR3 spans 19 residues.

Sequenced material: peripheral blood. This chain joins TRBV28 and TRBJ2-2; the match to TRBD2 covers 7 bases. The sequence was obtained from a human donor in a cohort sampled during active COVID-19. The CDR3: CASSLSFGGAGVGTGELFF. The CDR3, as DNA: TGTGCCAGCAGTTTATCCTTCGGGGGTGCGGGAGTAGGGACCGGGGAGCTGTTTTTT.